These T cell receptor beta chains were read from a single sample in a study of tumor-infiltrating lymphocytes in localized non-small cell lung cancer. Sequenced by immunoSEQ multiplex PCR; TCRdb stores in-frame clones only, minus some. The sample yields around 14,000 clones, more than 80% seen once. The sequencing input was lung tumor tissue. These receptors were taken from a human donor with non-small cell lung cancer. CDR3s include the opening cysteine and the closing phenylalanine or tryptophan. A D gene is named only where the DNA matches it firmly. Some rows mark clone size as missing; the rest say once, few, many or name a class of expanded clone.

clone size	V gene	D gene	J gene	CDR3 protein	CDR3 DNA
-	TRBV7-6	-	TRBJ2-1	CASSTTREGFF	TGTGCCAGCAGCACTACTAGAGAGGGGTTCTTC
-	TRBV19	-	TRBJ2-2	CASSIVRKGAGELFF	TGTGCCAGTAGTATCGTGCGAAAGGGGGCCGGGGAGCTGTTTTTT
few	TRBV5-1	-	TRBJ1-5	CASSRTPENQPQHF	TGCGCCAGCAGTCGGACACCAGAGAATCAGCCCCAGCATTTT
once	TRBV19	-	TRBJ2-7	CASTNGDSYEQYF	TGTGCCAGTACCAACGGTGACTCCTACGAGCAGTACTTC
-	TRBV5-1	-	TRBJ2-1	CASSLQGFRLNEQFF	TGCGCCAGCAGCTTGCAGGGTTTTCGTTTGAATGAGCAGTTCTTC
-	TRBV9	-	TRBJ2-7	CASSAGFSYEQYF	TGTGCCAGCAGCGCCGGATTTTCTTACGAGCAGTACTTC
once	TRBV5-6	-	TRBJ2-7	CASSLFWQGYEQYF	TGTGCCAGCAGCTTGTTCTGGCAGGGCTACGAGCAGTACTTC
few	TRBV27	-	TRBJ2-6	CASSPRLSETPNGGNVLTF	TGTGCCAGCAGTCCTCGACTTAGCGAGACCCCGAATGGAGGCAACGTCCTGACTTTC
-	TRBV10-1	-	TRBJ2-1	CASSASLEQFF	TGCGCCAGCAGTGCGTCGCTTGAGCAGTTCTTC
few	TRBV30	TRBD2	TRBJ2-1	CAWRVAGGPYNEQFF	TGTGCCTGGAGGGTAGCGGGAGGTCCTTACAATGAGCAGTTCTTC
-	TRBV11-3	-	TRBJ1-2	CASSLRGFYGYTF	TGTGCCAGCAGCTTGCGAGGGTTCTATGGCTACACCTTC
-	TRBV21-1	-	TRBJ2-6	CASRNLLQQSRANVLTF	TGTGCCAGCAGAAACCTCTTACAACAAAGTCGGGCCAACGTCCTGACTTTC
-	TRBV6-1	TRBD1	TRBJ1-1	CASNSGGLRSEAFF	TGTGCCAGCAACTCAGGGGGCCTTCGGTCTGAAGCTTTCTTT
-	TRBV11-3	TRBD2	TRBJ2-3	CASSPGWASGRPDTQYF	TGTGCCAGCAGCCCGGGGTGGGCTAGCGGGAGACCAGATACGCAGTATTTT
medium-sized	TRBV6-5	-	TRBJ1-1	CASSQEPRGIAFF	TGTGCCAGCAGTCAAGAGCCCAGGGGAATAGCTTTCTTT
-	TRBV7-9	-	TRBJ2-7	CASSTLDRSVRQYF	TGTGCCAGCAGCACCCTAGACAGGTCCGTAAGGCAGTACTTC
-	TRBV6-5	-	TRBJ1-5	CASGLGGGQPQHF	TGTGCCAGCGGGCTGGGGGGGGGTCAGCCCCAGCATTTT
-	TRBV6-4	TRBD2	TRBJ2-2	CASSDGLETGELFF	TGTGCCAGCAGTGACGGACTAGAAACCGGGGAGCTGTTTTTT
-	TRBV29-1	TRBD1	TRBJ1-4	CSVDGQGGEKLFF	TGCAGCGTTGACGGACAGGGGGGTGAAAAACTGTTTTTT
-	TRBV4-2	-	TRBJ2-2	CASSQEGQPNTGELFF	TGTGCCAGCAGCCAAGAGGGACAACCGAACACCGGGGAGCTGTTTTTT
-	TRBV27	-	TRBJ1-5	CASRLTGSGLSNQPQHF	TGTGCCAGCAGGCTGACAGGAAGTGGGCTGAGCAATCAGCCCCAGCATTTT
-	TRBV29-1	TRBD1	TRBJ1-2	CSVADRGRWYGYTF	TGCAGCGTTGCTGACAGGGGGCGCTGGTATGGCTACACCTTC
once	TRBV5-5	TRBD1	TRBJ1-2	CASSPNRDSLNYGYTF	TGTGCCAGCAGCCCGAATCGGGACAGCCTAAACTATGGCTACACCTTC
-	TRBV30	TRBD2	TRBJ2-7	CAWSPPTGGREQYF	TGTGCCTGGAGTCCCCCGACGGGAGGGCGCGAGCAGTACTTC
-	TRBV4-3	-	TRBJ2-1	CASSQVVFWVDEQFF	TGCGCCAGCAGCCAAGTAGTTTTCTGGGTGGATGAGCAGTTCTTC
-	TRBV6-1	-	TRBJ1-1	CASNWVGRDTEAFF	TGTGCCAGCAACTGGGTGGGGAGGGACACTGAAGCTTTCTTT
-	TRBV29-1	TRBD2	TRBJ2-1	CSVDPLANEQFF	TGCAGCGTCGATCCACTAGCGAATGAGCAGTTCTTC
-	TRBV7-8	TRBD1	TRBJ2-5	CASSLNLIQQGVRETQYF	TGTGCCAGCAGCTTAAATCTTATTCAACAGGGGGTACGAGAGACCCAGTACTTC
few	TRBV18	-	TRBJ2-1	CASSPNQGNYNEQFF	TGTGCCAGCTCGCCCAATCAGGGGAACTACAATGAGCAGTTCTTC
-	TRBV15	-	TRBJ1-6	CATSKTGSGNSPLHF	TGTGCCACCAGCAAAACAGGGTCGGGTAATTCACCCCTCCACTTT
-	TRBV19	-	TRBJ1-6	CASSRGTGDNSPLHF	TGTGCCAGTAGCCGGGGTACAGGTGATAATTCACCCCTCCACTTT
-	TRBV30	-	TRBJ1-5	CAWSTLDSNQPQHF	TGTGCCTGGAGTACGCTAGATAGCAATCAGCCCCAGCATTTT
-	TRBV2	-	TRBJ2-7	CASSEAGGAPYEQYF	TGTGCCAGCAGTGAAGCGGGCGGAGCGCCCTACGAGCAGTACTTC
-	TRBV18	-	TRBJ2-5	CASSPGSQETQYF	TGTGCCAGCTCACCGGGAAGTCAAGAGACCCAGTACTTC
-	TRBV9	-	TRBJ1-2	CASSPQAGLQTNYGYTF	TGTGCCAGCAGCCCCCAGGCGGGCTTACAGACTAACTATGGCTACACCTTC
once	TRBV7-7	TRBD2	TRBJ2-7	CASSLREGRHYEQYF	TGTGCCAGCAGCCTGCGGGAGGGCAGACACTACGAGCAGTACTTC
-	TRBV7-9	-	TRBJ2-6	CASSYMPSGANVLTF	TGTGCCAGCAGCTATATGCCTTCTGGGGCCAACGTCCTGACTTTC
-	TRBV11-2	TRBD1	TRBJ1-1	CASSMNRGPNTEAFF	TGTGCCAGCAGCATGAACAGGGGGCCCAACACTGAAGCTTTCTTT
-	TRBV19	TRBD1	TRBJ1-4	CASSTDRDGEKLFF	TGTGCCAGTAGTACCGACAGGGACGGGGAAAAACTGTTTTTT
-	TRBV4-2	-	TRBJ2-7	CASSQDRGTSYEQYF	TGTGCCAGCAGCCAAGACAGGGGTACTTCCTACGAGCAGTACTTC
-	TRBV5-4	TRBD1	TRBJ1-2	CASSFDQGVSLGYTF	TGTGCCAGCAGCTTCGATCAGGGGGTATCTCTTGGCTACACCTTC
few	TRBV25-1	TRBD1	TRBJ1-5	CASTIGQEGVQPQHF	TGTGCCAGCACTATTGGACAGGAGGGGGTTCAGCCCCAGCATTTT
-	TRBV6-1	-	TRBJ1-5	CASKTGNNQPQHF	TGTGCCAGCAAAACAGGGAACAATCAGCCCCAGCATTTT
-	TRBV9	TRBD1	TRBJ1-2	CASSPTGAINYGYTF	TGTGCCAGCAGCCCAACAGGGGCGATTAACTATGGCTACACCTTC
-	TRBV9	TRBD2	TRBJ2-1	CASSVGGLAGYNEQFF	TGTGCCAGCAGCGTAGGGGGGCTAGCGGGTTACAATGAGCAGTTCTTC
-	TRBV19	-	TRBJ1-1	CASSRTYGGTEAFF	TGTGCCAGTAGTAGAACGTACGGTGGGACTGAAGCTTTCTTT
-	TRBV7-2	TRBD2	TRBJ2-3	CASSLGAAGGSTDTQYF	TGTGCCAGCAGCTTAGGAGCAGCGGGAGGGAGCACAGATACGCAGTATTTT
few	TRBV5-1	TRBD2	TRBJ2-1	CASSLGTSGAYNEQFF	TGCGCCAGCAGCCTCGGGACTAGCGGAGCCTACAATGAGCAGTTCTTC
-	TRBV5-4	-	TRBJ2-5	CASSLALGRETQYF	TGTGCCAGCAGCTTGGCCCTGGGGCGGGAGACCCAGTACTTC
-	TRBV7-8	-	TRBJ2-3	CASSLARLDTQYF	TGTGCCAGCAGCTTGGCCAGATTAGATACGCAGTATTTT
-	TRBV6-5	TRBD1	TRBJ2-7	CASSYFRDRGSYEQYF	TGTGCCAGCAGTTACTTCCGGGACAGGGGATCCTACGAGCAGTACTTC
-	TRBV19	-	TRBJ2-7	CASSIIASYEQYF	TGTGCCAGTAGTATCATCGCCTCCTACGAGCAGTACTTC
-	TRBV30	-	TRBJ1-2	CAWIQGLITGGGYTF	TGTGCCTGGATCCAGGGTCTAATTACAGGAGGAGGCTACACCTTC
-	TRBV5-4	-	TRBJ2-2	CASSSDMATNTGELFF	TGTGCCAGCAGTTCCGATATGGCAACGAACACCGGGGAGCTGTTTTTT
-	TRBV7-9	TRBD1	TRBJ1-1	CASMGGRRDRENTEAFF	TGTGCCAGCATGGGGGGCAGAAGGGACAGGGAGAACACTGAAGCTTTCTTT